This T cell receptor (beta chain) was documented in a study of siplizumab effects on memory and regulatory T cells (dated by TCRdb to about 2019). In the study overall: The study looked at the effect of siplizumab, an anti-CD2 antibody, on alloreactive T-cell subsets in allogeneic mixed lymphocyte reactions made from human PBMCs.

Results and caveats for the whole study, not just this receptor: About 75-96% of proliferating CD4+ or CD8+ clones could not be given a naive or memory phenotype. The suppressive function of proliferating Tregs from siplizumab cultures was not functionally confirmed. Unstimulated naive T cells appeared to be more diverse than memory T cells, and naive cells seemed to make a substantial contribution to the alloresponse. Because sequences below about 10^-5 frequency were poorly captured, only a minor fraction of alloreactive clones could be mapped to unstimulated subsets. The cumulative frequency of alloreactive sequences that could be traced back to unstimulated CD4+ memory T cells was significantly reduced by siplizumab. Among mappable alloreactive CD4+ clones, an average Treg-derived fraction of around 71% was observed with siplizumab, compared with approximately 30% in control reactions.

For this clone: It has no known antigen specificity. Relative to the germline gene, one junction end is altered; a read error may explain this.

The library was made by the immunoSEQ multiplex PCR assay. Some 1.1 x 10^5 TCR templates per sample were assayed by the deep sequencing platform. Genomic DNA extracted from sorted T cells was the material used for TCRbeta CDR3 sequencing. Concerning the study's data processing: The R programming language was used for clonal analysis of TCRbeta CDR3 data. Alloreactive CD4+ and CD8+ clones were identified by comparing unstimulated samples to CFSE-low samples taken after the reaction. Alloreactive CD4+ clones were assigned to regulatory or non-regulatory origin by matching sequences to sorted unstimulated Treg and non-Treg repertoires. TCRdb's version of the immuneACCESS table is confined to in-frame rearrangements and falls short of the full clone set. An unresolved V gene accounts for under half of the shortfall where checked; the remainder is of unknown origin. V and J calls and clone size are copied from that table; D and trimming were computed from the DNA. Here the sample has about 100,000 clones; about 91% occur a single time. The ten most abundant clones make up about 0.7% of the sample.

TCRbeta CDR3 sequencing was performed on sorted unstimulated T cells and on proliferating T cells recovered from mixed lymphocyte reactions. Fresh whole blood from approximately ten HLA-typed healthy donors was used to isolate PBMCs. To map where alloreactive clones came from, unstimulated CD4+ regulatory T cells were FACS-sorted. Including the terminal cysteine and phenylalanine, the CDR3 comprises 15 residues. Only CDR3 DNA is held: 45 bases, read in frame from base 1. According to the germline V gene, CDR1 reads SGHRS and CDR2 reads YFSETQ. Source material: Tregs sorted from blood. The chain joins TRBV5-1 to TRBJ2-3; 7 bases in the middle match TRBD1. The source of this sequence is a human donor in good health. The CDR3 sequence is CASSLDRASTDMQYF. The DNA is TGCGCCAGCAGCTTAGACAGGGCCAGCACAGATATGCAGTATTTT.